This is a list of T cell receptor beta chains from one sample in a study of blood T cell repertoires in COVID-19. Some clones are missing from TCRdb's copy, which holds only in-frame ones; the method was immunoSEQ multiplex PCR. The data hold more than 90,000 clones, with 75% to 85% observed a single time. Sequencing used peripheral blood. The receptor set was obtained from a woman older than 75 with acute or convalescent COVID-19. CDR3s include the opening cysteine and the closing phenylalanine or tryptophan. D genes are given only for firm matches. A row's size may be missing; if present it is once, few, many or a size class.

v_gene,abundance,len,j_gene,d_gene,CDR3aa,CDR3nt
TRBV10-3,.,16,TRBJ2-3,TRBD1,CAINPTGGGERDTQYF,TGTGCCATCAACCCGACAGGGGGAGGAGAACGGGATACGCAGTATTTT
TRBV7-2,.,15,TRBJ2-7,TRBD1,CASSLNQGAEYEQYF,TGTGCCAGCAGCTTGAATCAGGGGGCAGAGTACGAGCAGTACTTC
TRBV6-5,.,16,TRBJ2-1,TRBD1,CASSYLGTGNRDEQFF,TGTGCCAGCAGTTACTTAGGGACAGGGAATCGAGATGAGCAGTTCTTC
TRBV27,.,14,TRBJ2-3,TRBD2,CACSLAASTDTQYF,TGTGCCTGCAGCCTAGCGGCTAGCACAGATACGCAGTATTTT
TRBV5-1,.,15,TRBJ2-5,.,CASSLGGRGQETQYF,TGCGCCAGCAGCTTGGGGGGCAGGGGCCAAGAGACCCAGTACTTC
TRBV5-4,.,17,TRBJ2-5,TRBD2,CASSLGGSGVKAETQYF,TGTGCCAGCAGCTTGGGGGGTAGCGGGGTCAAAGCGGAGACCCAGTACTTC
TRBV29-1,.,13,TRBJ1-1,TRBD1,CSARDRMNTEAFF,TGCAGCGCTCGGGACAGGATGAACACTGAAGCTTTCTTT
TRBV7-3,.,15,TRBJ2-1,.,CASSWQGGSYNEQFF,TGTGCCAGCAGCTGGCAGGGGGGCTCCTACAATGAGCAGTTCTTC
TRBV4-3,.,16,TRBJ2-4,.,CASSQDGVAAKNIQYF,TGCGCCAGCAGCCAAGATGGCGTAGCCGCCAAAAACATTCAGTACTTC
TRBV5-1,.,19,TRBJ1-6,.,CASSLGTSRRGPYNSPLHF,TGCGCCAGCAGCTTGGGGACCTCGAGAAGGGGTCCCTATAATTCACCCCTCCACTTT
TRBV19,once,14,TRBJ2-2,.,CASSRQGGTGELFF,TGTGCCAGTAGTAGGCAGGGTGGTACCGGGGAGCTGTTTTTT
TRBV6-2/TRBV6-3,.,17,TRBJ1-3,TRBD1,CASSTDRGPAPGNTIYF,TGTGCCAGCAGTACAGACAGGGGGCCGGCGCCTGGAAACACCATATATTTT
TRBV28,.,15,TRBJ2-1,.,CASSSGQPPGNEQFF,TGTGCCAGCAGTTCCGGCCAACCACCGGGCAATGAGCAGTTCTTC
TRBV20-1,.,14,TRBJ2-7,TRBD1,CSASRDRGHYEQYF,TGCAGTGCTAGTCGGGACAGGGGGCATTACGAGCAGTACTTC
TRBV28,.,13,TRBJ2-7,TRBD1,CASSSGGWYEQYF,TGTGCCAGCAGTTCAGGGGGCTGGTACGAGCAGTACTTC
TRBV9,.,17,TRBJ2-3,TRBD2,CASSRLAGGGGMDTQYF,TGTGCCAGCAGCCGACTAGCGGGGGGCGGGGGCATGGATACGCAGTATTTT